One TCR beta chain is described in this entry. A few counts support this clonotype. It lacks a known antigen. Base qualities were left out, and no much larger clone turns up one base away. The data stem from a study of neurological immune-mediated disorders (dated by TCRdb to the late 2010s). Turning to the overall study: Among the 35 or so multiple sclerosis patients, relapsing-remitting MS was present in some 31 and secondary progressive MS was present in 3. Peripheral blood TCR-beta repertoires from patients with HTLV-I-associated myelopathy (HAM/TSP), patients with multiple sclerosis, and healthy controls were compared in the study using UMI-based sequencing. Longitudinal samples, technical triplicates and paired sorted CD4+ and CD8+ T-cell subsets, alongside PBMC samples, were included among the approximately 100 TCR-beta libraries. The cohort comprised 68 subjects: around 15 HAM/TSP patients, 35 or so multiple sclerosis patients and around 20 healthy controls. What the work shows at the level of the full study, not this receptor alone: The MS cluster was not associated with any clinical or MRI features, and the authors stated that larger cohorts are needed. TCR clonal expansion was greatest in HAM/TSP patients and smallest in MS patients, who ranked below even healthy controls. Expanded clones from different subjects shared no identical CDR3 amino acid sequences, which suggests that TCR-beta repertoires were private in all groups. In a phylogenetic analysis, the repertoires of 18 out of 34 MS patients fell into a single cluster of related CDR3 sequences, pointing to a possible signature at the repertoire level.

For the unsorted PBMC libraries, 2 million PBMCs were stored in RNAlater at -80 degrees C until RNA extraction and were used to generate the libraries. The multiple sclerosis patients were enrolled in a US clinical protocol that used magnetic resonance imaging to evaluate disease progression. Peripheral blood underwent Ficoll-Hypaque density gradient centrifugation to isolate PBMCs, which were then cryopreserved in liquid nitrogen. From a lookup of the germline V gene, CDR1 and CDR2 are SGHTA and FQGNSA. The junction shows trimming of 2 bases on V and 7 bases on J, plus 14 bases between the germline ends. The CDR3 measures 15 amino acids from cysteine to phenylalanine. Only the CDR3 part of the read is kept: 45 bases, read in frame from the first base. To synthesize cDNA, template-switch 5'RACE was performed with a primer carrying a 10-nucleotide random unique molecular identifier so that each TCR transcript was tagged. Every sequencing run yielded over 200 million TCR-beta sequences covering 15-18 subjects. The RNeasy kit was used for extraction of total RNA. The KAPA Real-time Library Amplification kit was used to amplify TCR-beta VDJ regions with primers for the TCR constant region and the 5'RACE anchor. A first PCR added sample indexes and Illumina adaptors, after which a second PCR increased the library yield. After Ampure bead purification, the roughly 650 bp TCR product was size-selected on a 2% E-gel SizeSelection system. Before pooling, libraries had their quality checked on a Bioanalyzer, their concentration measured with Qubit, and their quantity determined with the Kapa Library Quantification kit. Paired-end 2 x 150 bp sequencing of the libraries was performed on an Illumina HiSeq 2500. To increase sequence diversity, 25-30% phiX was spiked into each library pool. Per the original workflow: The UMI-based MiGEC pipeline processed quality-filtered reads and removed over 90% of raw TCR sequences during error correction. VDJ genes were aligned to IMGT germline references, and clonotypes were defined by unique CDR3 amino acid sequence plus V-J genes. Clonal expansion, Shannon diversity, and CDR3 relatedness (CalcPairwiseDistances, ClusterSamples) were evaluated with VDJtools, and phylogenetic trees were built with CLCbio workbench. Expanded clones were defined as having at least 8 unique UMIs, based on coefficient-of-variation modelling across technical triplicates. The raw public data were reprocessed by TCRdb itself: fastp quality trimming at Q25, MiXCR clonotype calling, in-frame beta chains only. Identical CDR3 proteins give one entry, which carries the most common genes and DNA. The V and J calls come from TCRdb's annotation, not from the publication. This sample is represented by tens of thousands of distinct CDR3 sequences; 4% to 6% of them were singletons. 7.4% of the sample is in the top ten clones.

Recombination linked TRBV7-2 to TRBJ1-4; TRBD1 is perhaps the D gene, given 6 matching bases. The sample was PBMCs. This clonotype was obtained from a man aged 18-30 years with multiple sclerosis. Here the CDR3 is given as CASSLSTGKGEKLFF. The base sequence is TGTGCCAGCAGCTTATCAACAGGGAAGGGTGAAAAACTGTTTTTT.